This TCR beta chain appears in the sequencing data of a study of CD8 T cells in ankylosing spondylitis. This clonotype was observed a few times. The CDR3 runs 13 residues. Deletions cut 4 bases from V and 3 bases from J, with 10 bases between. Germline assignment: CDR1 SNHLY and CDR2 FYNNEI. From the 5' RACE reads, TCRdb called clonotypes with MiXCR, one entry per CDR3 protein. There are 380,000 or so distinct CDR3 sequences in the sample; more than 20% occur only once, and under 15% lies in the top ten. This TCR was recovered from a male donor with ankylosing spondylitis or in good health (not recorded which). Sequences were obtained from blood, either unsorted or a sorted T cell fraction (not recorded which). This chain connects TRBV2 to TRBJ2-7; D is perhaps TRBD1 (5 bases). The CDR3 loop is CASSVLDSYEQYF. The CDR3, as DNA: TGTGCCAGCAGTGTCCTTGACAGCTACGAGCAGTACTTC.